This TCR beta chain was retrieved from a study of T cells after posttransplantation cyclophosphamide. Study-wide points: Later post-transplant blood repertoires were often dominated by donor CD8+ memory clones. Blood and skin or GI T cell repertoires showed limited TRB overlap. Recipient CMV seropositivity and CMV reactivation strongly tracked TRB clonality.

A word on this clone: The antigen is unknown.

V shed 3 bases, J shed 5 bases, and the junction held 10 bases outside the gene matches. CDR3 length: 16 amino acids. Germline lookup yields CDR1 SGDLS and CDR2 YYNGEE. Only in-frame clones appear in the TCRdb table, and some are missing; sequencing was by immunoSEQ multiplex PCR. The sample was found to contain 25,000 to 35,000 clones, and every one recurs. This related bone marrow graft donor gave peripheral blood on the day of marrow donation. The clonotype originates from a woman aged 60-75 years in good health, CMV-negative, and a related stem cell transplant donor. The material sequenced was PBMCs. V is TRBV9 and J is TRBJ2-2, with 7 positions matching TRBD1. The CDR3 DNA follows: TGTGCCAGCAGCGGCGAACAGGGGAGAAGAACCGGGGAGCTGTTTTTT. Amino acids: CASSGEQGRRTGELFF.